The clone carrying this T cell receptor (beta chain) has at least ten counts. No antigen is known for it. From the 5' RACE reads, TCRdb called clonotypes with MiXCR, one entry per CDR3 protein. The sample lists approximately 230,000 distinct CDR3 sequences, 6% to 7% occurring once. Healthy Caucasian donors formed the entire cohort. V lost 3 bases and J lost 7, with 15 bases in between. The CDR3 sequence is 13 residues long. Germline assignment: CDR1 SQVTM and CDR2 ANQGSEA. The data were obtained in a study of identical twins. Study-wide points: Models predicted too little out-of-frame TCR alpha sharing in monozygotic twins. Cord blood's abundant beta clonotypes had fewer insertions, unlike memory repertoires.

These data also formed part of another study, on T cells expressing NK-cell markers. In that study: According to the study, TCR beta repertoires originated from sorted CD3+CD56+NKG2C+, CD3+CD56+NKG2C- and CD3+CD56-NKG2C+ T cells.

Sequencing was performed on CD8+ T cells sorted from blood. The source is a woman under 30 in good health. The chain is built from TRBV29-1 and TRBJ1-1, with D unresolved. CDR3: CSVDLESRVEAFF. The CDR3 DNA reads TGCAGCGTTGACCTAGAGAGTCGCGTTGAAGCTTTCTTT.